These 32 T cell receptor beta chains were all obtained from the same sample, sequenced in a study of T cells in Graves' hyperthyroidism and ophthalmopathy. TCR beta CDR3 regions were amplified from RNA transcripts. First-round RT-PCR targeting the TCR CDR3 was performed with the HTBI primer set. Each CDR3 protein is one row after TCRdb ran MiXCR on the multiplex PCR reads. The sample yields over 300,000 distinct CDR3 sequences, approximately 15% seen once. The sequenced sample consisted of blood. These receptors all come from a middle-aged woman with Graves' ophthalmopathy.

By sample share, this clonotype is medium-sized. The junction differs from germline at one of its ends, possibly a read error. The CDR3 loop is CASSSTGDTQYF. In DNA, the CDR3 is TGTGCCAGCAGCTCCACGGGAGATACGCAGTATTTT. The chain carries TRBV5-1 and TRBJ2-3; D uncertain. The CDR3 extends over 12 amino acids. Germline lookup yields CDR1 SGHRS and CDR2 YFSETQ.

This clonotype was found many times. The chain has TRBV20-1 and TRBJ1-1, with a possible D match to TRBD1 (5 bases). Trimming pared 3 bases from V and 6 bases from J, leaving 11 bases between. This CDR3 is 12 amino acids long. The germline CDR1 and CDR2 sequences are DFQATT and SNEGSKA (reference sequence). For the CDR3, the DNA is TGCAGTGCTAGTGGCCAGGGACCTGAAGCTTTCTTT. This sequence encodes CSASGQGPEAFF.

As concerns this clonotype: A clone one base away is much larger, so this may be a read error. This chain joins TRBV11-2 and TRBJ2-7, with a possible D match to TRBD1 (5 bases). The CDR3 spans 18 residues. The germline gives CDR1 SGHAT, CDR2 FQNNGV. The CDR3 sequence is CGSSLDLGVRPIGYEQYF. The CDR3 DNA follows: TGTGGCAGCAGCTTAGATCTAGGGGTTAGGCCCATCGGGTACGAGCAGTACTTC.

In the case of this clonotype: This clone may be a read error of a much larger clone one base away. The CDR3 is CASSYRAGYEQCF. The DNA for the CDR3 is TGTGCCAGCAGTTACAGGGCGGGATACGAGCAGTGCTTC. The genes are TRBV6-5 and TRBJ2-7, with TRBD2 as a possible D gene (6 bases). The CDR3 totals 13 residues. CDR1 and CDR2 from the germline V gene are MNHEY and SVGAGI.

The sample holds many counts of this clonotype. The chain's CDR3 is CASSWHTYGYTF. CDR3 DNA: TGTGCCAGTAGTTGGCACACCTATGGCTACACCTTC. The rearrangement links TRBV19 to TRBJ1-2; D not certain. The germline gives CDR1 LNHDA, CDR2 SQIVND (reference sequence). With 5 bases removed from V and 4 bases from J, the gap between germline ends came to 8 bases. The CDR3 totals 12 residues.

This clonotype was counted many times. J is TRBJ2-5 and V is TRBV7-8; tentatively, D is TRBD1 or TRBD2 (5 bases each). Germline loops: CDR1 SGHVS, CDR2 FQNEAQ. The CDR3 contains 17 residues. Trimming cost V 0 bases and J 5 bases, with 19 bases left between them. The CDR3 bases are TGTGCCAGCAGCTTAGCGTTATGGGGACGGGACGGTGAGACCCAGTACTTC. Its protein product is CASSLALWGRDGETQYF.

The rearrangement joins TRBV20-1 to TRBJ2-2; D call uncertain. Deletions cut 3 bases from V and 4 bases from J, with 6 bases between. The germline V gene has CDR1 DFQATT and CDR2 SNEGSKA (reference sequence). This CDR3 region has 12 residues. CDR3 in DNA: TGCAGTGCTAGTCGGTCCACCGGGGAGCTGTTTTTT. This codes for CSASRSTGELFF.

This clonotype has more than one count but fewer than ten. This CDR3 is CATSGVALGASNYGYTF. The CDR3 DNA is TGTGCCACCAGCGGTGTAGCCCTCGGGGCGTCTAACTATGGCTACACCTTC. This chain joins TRBV15 and TRBJ1-2, with D possibly TRBD1 on 5 matching bases. V was shortened by 5 bases and J by 0 bases, with 19 bases between the two germline ends. Germline values: CDR1 LNHNV, CDR2 YYDKDF (reference sequence). This CDR3 has 17 residues.

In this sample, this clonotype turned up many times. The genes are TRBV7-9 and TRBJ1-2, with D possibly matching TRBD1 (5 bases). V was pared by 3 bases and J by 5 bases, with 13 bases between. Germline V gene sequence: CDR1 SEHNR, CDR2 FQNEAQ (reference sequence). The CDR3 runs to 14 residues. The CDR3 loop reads CASSFGDGTYGYTF. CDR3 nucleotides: TGTGCCAGCAGCTTCGGGGACGGAACTTATGGCTACACCTTC.

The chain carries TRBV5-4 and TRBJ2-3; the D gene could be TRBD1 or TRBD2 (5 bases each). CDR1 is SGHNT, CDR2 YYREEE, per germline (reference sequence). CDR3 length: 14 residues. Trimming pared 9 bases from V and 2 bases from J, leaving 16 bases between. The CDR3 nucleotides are TGTGCCATCTCCTCGGGACGGGACACAGATACGCAGTATTTT. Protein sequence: CAISSGRDTDTQYF.

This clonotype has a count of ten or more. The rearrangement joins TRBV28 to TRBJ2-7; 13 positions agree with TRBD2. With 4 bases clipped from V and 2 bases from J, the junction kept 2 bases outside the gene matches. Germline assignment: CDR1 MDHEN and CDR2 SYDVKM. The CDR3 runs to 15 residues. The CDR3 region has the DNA TGTGCCAGCAGTTGGACTAGCGGGAGTACCTACGAGCAGTACTTC. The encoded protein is CASSWTSGSTYEQYF.

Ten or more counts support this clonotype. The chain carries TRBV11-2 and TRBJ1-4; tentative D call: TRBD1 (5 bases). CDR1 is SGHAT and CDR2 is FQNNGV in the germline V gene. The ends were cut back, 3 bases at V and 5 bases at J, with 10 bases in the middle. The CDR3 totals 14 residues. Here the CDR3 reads CASSFRQPNEKLFF. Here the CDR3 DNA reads TGTGCCAGCAGCTTTAGACAGCCCAATGAAAAACTGTTTTTT. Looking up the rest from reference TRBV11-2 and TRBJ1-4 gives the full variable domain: EAGVAQSPRYKIIEKRQSVAFWCNPISGHATLYWYQQILGQGPKLLIQFQNNGVVDDSQLPKDRFSAERLKGVDSTLKIQPAKLEDSAVYLCASSFRQPNEKLFFGSGTQLSVL.

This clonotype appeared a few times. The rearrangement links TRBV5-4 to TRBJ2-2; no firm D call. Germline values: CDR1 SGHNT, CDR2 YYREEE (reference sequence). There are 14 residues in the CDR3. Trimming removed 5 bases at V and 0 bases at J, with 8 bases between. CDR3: CASSQLPNTGELFF. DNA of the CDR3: TGTGCCAGCAGTCAGCTACCGAACACCGGGGAGCTGTTTTTT.

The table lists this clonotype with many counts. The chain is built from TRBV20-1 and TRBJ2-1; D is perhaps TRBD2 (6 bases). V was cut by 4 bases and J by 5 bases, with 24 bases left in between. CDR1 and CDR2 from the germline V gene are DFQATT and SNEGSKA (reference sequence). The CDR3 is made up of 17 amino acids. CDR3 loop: CSATDRGGNRMHNEQFF. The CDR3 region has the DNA TGCAGTGCTACAGATCGGGGCGGGAACAGGATGCACAATGAGCAGTTCTTC.

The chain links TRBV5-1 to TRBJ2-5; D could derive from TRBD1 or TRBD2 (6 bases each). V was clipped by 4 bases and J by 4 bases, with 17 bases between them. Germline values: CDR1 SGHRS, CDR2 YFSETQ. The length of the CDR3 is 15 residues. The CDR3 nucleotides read TGCGCCAGCAGCCGCGGGACAATACCCCCAGAGACCCAGTACTTC. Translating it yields CASSRGTIPPETQYF.

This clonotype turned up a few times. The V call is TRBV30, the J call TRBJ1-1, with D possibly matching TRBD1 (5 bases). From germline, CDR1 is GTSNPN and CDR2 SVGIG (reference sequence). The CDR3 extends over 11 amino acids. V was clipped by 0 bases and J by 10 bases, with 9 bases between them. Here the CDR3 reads CAWSVQVGAFF. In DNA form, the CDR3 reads TGTGCCTGGAGTGTACAGGTTGGAGCTTTCTTT.

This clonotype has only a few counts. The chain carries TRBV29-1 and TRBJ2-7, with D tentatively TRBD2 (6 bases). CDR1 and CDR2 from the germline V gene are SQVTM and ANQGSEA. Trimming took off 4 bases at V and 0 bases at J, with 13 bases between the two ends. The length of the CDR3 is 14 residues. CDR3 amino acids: CSVVTRSTSYEQYF. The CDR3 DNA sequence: TGCAGCGTTGTGACTAGAAGCACCTCCTACGAGCAGTACTTC.

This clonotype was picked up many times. CDR3 nucleotides: TGTGCCAGCAGTCCCAGACAGGGGATCGGGTACACTGAAGCTTTCTTT. Protein: CASSPRQGIGYTEAFF. The rearrangement links TRBV28 to TRBJ1-1; 8 positions match TRBD1. This CDR3 region has 16 residues. V lost 5 bases, J lost 3 bases, and 11 bases stayed unmatched. Germline V CDR1 and CDR2: MDHEN, SYDVKM.

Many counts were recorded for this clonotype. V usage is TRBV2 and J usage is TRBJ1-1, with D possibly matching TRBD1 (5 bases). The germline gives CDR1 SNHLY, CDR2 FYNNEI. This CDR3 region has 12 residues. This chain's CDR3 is CVAVLGRFEAFF. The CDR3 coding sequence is TGTGTCGCAGTTCTGGGACGGTTTGAAGCTTTCTTT.

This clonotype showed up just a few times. CDR3 nucleotide sequence: TGCAGTGCTAGTACAGGGGCTACAAACATTCAGTACTTC. Amino acid sequence: CSASTGATNIQYF. This chain uses TRBV20-1 with TRBJ2-4, with 7 bases identical to TRBD1. The CDR3 spans 13 residues. V dropped 3 bases and J dropped 6; count of bases not matched to a gene: 5. Germline CDR1 reads DFQATT; CDR2 reads SNEGSKA (reference sequence).

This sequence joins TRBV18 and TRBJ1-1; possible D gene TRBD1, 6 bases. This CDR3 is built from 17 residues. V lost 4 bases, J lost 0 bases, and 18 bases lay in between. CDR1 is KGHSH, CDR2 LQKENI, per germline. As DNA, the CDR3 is TGTGCCAGCTCACGAACCTCCGGGGGGCAAATGAACACTGAAGCTTTCTTT. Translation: CASSRTSGGQMNTEAFF.

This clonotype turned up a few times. DNA of the CDR3: TGCAGTGCTAGAGGGTTGGAGGATCGACGTGGGTATAGCAATCAGCCCCAGCATTTT. As protein: CSARGLEDRRGYSNQPQHF. This sequence joins TRBV20-1 and TRBJ1-5, with D unresolved. The CDR3 consists of 19 residues. Germline CDR1 reads DFQATT; CDR2 reads SNEGSKA (reference sequence). Trimming shortened V by 1 base and J by 0 bases, and 22 bases separated the two germline ends.

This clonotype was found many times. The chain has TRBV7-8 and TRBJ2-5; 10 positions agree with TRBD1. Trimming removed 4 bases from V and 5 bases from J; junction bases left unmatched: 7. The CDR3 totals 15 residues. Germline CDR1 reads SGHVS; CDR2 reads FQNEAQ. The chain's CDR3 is CASSSGQGVRETQYF. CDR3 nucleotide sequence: TGTGCCAGCAGCTCCGGACAGGGGGTGAGGGAGACCCAGTACTTC.

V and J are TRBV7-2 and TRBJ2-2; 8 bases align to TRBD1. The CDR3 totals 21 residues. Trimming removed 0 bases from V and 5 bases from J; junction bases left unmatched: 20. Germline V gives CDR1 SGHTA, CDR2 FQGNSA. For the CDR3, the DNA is TGTGCCAGCAGCTTAGCCCAGAGAACCGACAGGGGCTTGAAATGGACCGGGGAGCTGTTTTTT. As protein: CASSLAQRTDRGLKWTGELFF.

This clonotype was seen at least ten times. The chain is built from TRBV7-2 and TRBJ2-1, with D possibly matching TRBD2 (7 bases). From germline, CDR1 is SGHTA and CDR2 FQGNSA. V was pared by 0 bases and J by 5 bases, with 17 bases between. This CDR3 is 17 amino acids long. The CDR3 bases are TGTGCCAGCAGCTTAGCGCAGGGGACTAAAATCAACAATGAGCAGTTCTTC. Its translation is CASSLAQGTKINNEQFF.

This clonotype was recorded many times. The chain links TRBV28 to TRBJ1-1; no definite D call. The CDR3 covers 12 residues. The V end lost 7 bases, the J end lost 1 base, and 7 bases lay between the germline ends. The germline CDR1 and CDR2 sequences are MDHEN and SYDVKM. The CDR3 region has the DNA TGTGCCAGCAAAGAAAGGAACACTGAAGCTTTCTTT. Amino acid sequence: CASKERNTEAFF.

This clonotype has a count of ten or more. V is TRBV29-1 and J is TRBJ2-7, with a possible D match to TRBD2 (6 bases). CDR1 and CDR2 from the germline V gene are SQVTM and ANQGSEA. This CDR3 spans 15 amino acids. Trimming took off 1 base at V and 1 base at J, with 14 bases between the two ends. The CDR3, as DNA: TGCAGCGTTGAAGTCACCGGGGGACTTTCCTACGAGCAGTACTTC. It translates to CSVEVTGGLSYEQYF.

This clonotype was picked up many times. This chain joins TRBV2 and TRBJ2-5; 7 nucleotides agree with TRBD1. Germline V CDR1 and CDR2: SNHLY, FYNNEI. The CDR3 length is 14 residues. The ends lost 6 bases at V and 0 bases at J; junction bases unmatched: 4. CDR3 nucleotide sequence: TGTGCCAGCAGAGAACAGGGGTACCAAGAGACCCAGTACTTC. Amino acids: CASREQGYQETQYF.

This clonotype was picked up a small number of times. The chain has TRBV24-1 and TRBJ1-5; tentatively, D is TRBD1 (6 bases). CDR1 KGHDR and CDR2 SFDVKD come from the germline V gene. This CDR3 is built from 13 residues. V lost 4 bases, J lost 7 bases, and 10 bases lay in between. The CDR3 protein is CATSEGGGQPQHF. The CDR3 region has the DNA TGTGCCACCAGTGAAGGGGGAGGACAGCCCCAGCATTTT.

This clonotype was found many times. CDR3 loop: CSASPSVGGDTQYF. The CDR3 DNA sequence: TGCAGTGCTAGTCCTAGCGTGGGTGGAGATACGCAGTATTTT. The V gene is TRBV20-1, the J gene TRBJ2-3; TRBD2 is a possible D gene (6 bases). Trimming shortened V by 3 bases and J by 5 bases, and 15 bases separated the two germline ends. The CDR3 has 14 amino acids. Germline CDR1 and CDR2: DFQATT and SNEGSKA (reference sequence).

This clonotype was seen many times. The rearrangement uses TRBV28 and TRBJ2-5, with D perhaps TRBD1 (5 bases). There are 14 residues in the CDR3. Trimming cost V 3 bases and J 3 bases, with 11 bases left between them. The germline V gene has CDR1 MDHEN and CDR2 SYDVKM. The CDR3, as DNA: TGTGCCAGCAGTTTTCAGGGTGGGGAAGAGACCCAGTACTTC. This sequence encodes CASSFQGGEETQYF.

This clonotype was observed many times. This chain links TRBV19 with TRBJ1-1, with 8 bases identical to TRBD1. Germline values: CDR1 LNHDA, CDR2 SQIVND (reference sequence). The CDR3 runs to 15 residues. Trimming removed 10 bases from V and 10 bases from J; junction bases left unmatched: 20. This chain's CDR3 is CATVGQRTGISRAFF. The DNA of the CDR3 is TGTGCCACCGTAGGACAACGGACAGGGATATCAAGAGCTTTCTTT. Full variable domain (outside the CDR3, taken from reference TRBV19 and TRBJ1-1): DGGITQSPKYLFRKEGQNVTLSCEQNLNHDAMYWYRQDPGQGLRLIYYSQIVNDFQKGDIAEGYSVSREKKESFPLTVTSAQKNPTAFYLCATVGQRTGISRAFFGQGTRLTVV.